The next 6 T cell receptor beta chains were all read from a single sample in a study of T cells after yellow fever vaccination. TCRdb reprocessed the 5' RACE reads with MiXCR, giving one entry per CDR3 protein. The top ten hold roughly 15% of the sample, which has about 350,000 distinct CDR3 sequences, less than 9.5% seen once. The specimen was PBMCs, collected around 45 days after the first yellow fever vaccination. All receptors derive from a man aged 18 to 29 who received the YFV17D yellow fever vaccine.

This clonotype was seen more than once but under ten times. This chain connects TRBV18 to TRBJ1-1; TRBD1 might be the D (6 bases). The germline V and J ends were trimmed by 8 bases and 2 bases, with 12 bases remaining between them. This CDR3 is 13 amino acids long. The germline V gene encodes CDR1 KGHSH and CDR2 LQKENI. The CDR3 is CASTEQGNTEAFF. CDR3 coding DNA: TGTGCCAGCACGGAACAGGGTAACACTGAAGCTTTCTTT.

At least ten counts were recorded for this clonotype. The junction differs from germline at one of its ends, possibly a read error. The CDR3 bases are TGTGCCAGCAGCTCCGGACAGAACACTGAAGCTTTCTTT. Its protein product is CASSSGQNTEAFF. The gene calls are TRBV5-1 and TRBJ1-1, with TRBD1 as a possible D gene (5 bases). Germline CDR1 reads SGHRS; CDR2 reads YFSETQ. This CDR3 comprises 13 residues.

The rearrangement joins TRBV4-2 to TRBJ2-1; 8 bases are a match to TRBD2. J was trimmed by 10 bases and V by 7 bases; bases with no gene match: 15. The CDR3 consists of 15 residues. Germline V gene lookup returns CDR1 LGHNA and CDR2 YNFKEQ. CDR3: CASTRTIGGEGEQFF. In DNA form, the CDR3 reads TGTGCCAGCACCAGGACTATCGGGGGGGAAGGGGAGCAGTTCTTC.

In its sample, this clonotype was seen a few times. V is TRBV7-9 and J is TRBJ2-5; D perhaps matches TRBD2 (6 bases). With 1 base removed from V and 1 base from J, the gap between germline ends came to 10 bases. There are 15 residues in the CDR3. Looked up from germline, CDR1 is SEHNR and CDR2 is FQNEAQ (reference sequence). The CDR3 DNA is TGTGCCAGCAGCTTAGGCGGTAGCGGCCAAGAGACCCAGTACTTC. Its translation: CASSLGGSGQETQYF.

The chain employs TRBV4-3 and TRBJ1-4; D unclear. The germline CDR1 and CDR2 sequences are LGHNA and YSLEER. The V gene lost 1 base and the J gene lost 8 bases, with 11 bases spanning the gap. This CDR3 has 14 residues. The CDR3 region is CASSQADGKEKLFF. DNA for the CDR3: TGCGCCAGCAGCCAAGCAGACGGAAAGGAAAAACTGTTTTTT.

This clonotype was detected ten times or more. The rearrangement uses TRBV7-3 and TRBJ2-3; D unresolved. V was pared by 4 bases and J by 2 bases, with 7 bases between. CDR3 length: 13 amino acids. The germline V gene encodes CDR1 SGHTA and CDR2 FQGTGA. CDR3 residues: CASSSDFTDTQYF. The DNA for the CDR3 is TGTGCCAGCAGCTCCGACTTCACAGATACGCAGTATTTT.